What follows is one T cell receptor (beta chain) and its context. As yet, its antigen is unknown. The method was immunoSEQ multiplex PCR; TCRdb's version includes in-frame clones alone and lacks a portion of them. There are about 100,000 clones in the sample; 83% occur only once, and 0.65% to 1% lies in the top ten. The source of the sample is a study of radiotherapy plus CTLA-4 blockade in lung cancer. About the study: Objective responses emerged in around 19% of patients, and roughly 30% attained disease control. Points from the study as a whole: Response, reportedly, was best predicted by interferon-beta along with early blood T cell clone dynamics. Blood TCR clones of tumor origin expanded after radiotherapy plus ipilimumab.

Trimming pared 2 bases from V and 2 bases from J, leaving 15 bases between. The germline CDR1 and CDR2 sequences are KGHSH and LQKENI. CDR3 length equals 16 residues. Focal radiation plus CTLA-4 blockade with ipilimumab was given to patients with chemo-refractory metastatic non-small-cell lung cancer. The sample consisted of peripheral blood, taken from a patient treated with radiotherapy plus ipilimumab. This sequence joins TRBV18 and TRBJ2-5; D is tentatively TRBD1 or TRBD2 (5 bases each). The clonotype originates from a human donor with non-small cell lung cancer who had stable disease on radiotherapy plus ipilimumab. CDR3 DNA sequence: TGTGCCAGCTCACCAGACGGGACGACAACTCAAGAGACCCAGTACTTC. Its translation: CASSPDGTTTQETQYF.